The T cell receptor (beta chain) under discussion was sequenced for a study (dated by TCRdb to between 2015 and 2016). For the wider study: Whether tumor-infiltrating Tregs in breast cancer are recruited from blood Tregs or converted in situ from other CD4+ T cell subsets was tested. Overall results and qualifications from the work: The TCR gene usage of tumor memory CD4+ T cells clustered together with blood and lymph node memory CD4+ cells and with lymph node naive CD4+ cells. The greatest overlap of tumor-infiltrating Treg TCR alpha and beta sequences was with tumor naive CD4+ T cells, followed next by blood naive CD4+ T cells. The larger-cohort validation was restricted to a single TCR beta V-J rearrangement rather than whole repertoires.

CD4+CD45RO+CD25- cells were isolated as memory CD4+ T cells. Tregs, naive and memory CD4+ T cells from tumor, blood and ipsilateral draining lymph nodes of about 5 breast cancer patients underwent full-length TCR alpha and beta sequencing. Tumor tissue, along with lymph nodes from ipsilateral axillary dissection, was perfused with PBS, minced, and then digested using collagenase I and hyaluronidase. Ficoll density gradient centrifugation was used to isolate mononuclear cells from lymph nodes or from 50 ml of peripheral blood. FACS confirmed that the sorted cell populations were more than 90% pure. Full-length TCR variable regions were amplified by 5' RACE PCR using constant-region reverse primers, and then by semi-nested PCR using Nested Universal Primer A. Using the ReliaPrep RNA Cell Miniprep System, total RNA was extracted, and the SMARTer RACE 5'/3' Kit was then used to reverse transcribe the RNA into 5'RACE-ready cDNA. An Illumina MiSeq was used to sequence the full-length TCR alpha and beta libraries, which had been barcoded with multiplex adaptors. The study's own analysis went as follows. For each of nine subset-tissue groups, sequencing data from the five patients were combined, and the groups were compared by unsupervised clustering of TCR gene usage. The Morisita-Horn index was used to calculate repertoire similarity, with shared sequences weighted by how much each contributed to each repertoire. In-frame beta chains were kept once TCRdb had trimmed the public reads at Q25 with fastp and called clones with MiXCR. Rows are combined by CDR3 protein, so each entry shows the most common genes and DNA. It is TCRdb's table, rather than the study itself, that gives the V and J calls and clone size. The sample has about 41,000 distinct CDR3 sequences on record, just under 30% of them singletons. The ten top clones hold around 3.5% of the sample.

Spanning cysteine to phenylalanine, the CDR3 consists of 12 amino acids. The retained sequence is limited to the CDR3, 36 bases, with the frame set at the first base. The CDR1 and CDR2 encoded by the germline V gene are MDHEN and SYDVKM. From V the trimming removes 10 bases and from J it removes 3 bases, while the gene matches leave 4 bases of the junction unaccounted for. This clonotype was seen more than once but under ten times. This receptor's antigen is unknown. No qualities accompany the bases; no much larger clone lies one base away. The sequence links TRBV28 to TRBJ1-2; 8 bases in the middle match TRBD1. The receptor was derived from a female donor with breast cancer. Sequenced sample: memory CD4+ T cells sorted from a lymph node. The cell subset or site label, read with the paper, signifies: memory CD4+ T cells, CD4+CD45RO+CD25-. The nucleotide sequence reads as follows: TGTGCCATCCCGGGACAGGACTATGGCTACACCTTC. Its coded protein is CAIPGQDYGYTF.